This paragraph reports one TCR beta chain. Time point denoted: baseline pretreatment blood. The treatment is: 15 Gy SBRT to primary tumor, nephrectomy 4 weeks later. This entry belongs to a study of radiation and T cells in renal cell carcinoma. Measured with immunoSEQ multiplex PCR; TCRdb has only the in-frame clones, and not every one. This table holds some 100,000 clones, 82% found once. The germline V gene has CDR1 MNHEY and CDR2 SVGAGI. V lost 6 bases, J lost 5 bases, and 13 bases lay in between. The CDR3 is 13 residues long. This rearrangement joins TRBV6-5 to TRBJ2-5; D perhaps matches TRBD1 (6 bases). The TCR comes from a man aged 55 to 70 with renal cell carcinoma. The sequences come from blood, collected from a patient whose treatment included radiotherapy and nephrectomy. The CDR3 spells CASSGTRGETQYF. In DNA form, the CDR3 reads TGTGCCAGCAGCGGAACTAGGGGGGAGACCCAGTACTTC.